Each of the 31 T cell receptor beta chains below was sequenced from the same sample in a study of beta chain features in type 1 diabetes. Expressed TCRB transcripts were sequenced because the isolated RNA had all been reverse transcribed beforehand. The repertoire was sequenced with immunoSEQ multiplex PCR; TCRdb's copy has only in-frame clones and lacks some. Of almost 350,000 clones listed, 20% were seen once; the top ten hold 0.035% to 0.055%. The sequenced material came from naive CD4+ T cells from blood. The receptor source for this set is a woman younger than 35 in good health.

The sample holds a few counts of this clone. This chain links TRBV10-3 with TRBJ1-1; TRBD1 matches at 9 bases. The CDR3 loop spans 14 amino acids. After removal of 8 bases from V and 2 bases from J, the junction contained 6 bases not matched to a gene. Germline V gene data show CDR1 as ENHRY and CDR2 as SYGVKD. CDR3: CAIRQGVINTEAFF. The CDR3 DNA sequence: TGTGCCATCCGACAGGGGGTAATTAACACTGAAGCTTTCTTT.

This chain joins TRBV13 and TRBJ2-5, with TRBD1 identical over 7 bases. V lost 5 bases, J lost 2 bases, and 5 bases stayed unmatched. This CDR3 region has 14 residues. Germline CDR1 and CDR2: PRHDT and FYEKMQ (reference sequence). This CDR3 reads CASSLSTGQETQYF. CDR3 nucleotide sequence: TGTGCCAGCAGCCTCTCGACAGGGCAAGAGACCCAGTACTTC.

The chain uses TRBV5-6 and TRBJ2-7, with 8 bases aligning to TRBD1. The CDR3 extends over 15 amino acids. Germline lookup yields CDR1 SGHDT and CDR2 YYEEEE. Trimming cost V 4 bases and J 3 bases; bases outside gene matches: 9. The CDR3 DNA is TGTGCCAGCAGCCTCCTCGGGACAGGAGTCTACGAGCAGTACTTC. Translating gives CASSLLGTGVYEQYF.

V usage is TRBV29-1 and J usage is TRBJ1-1; tentative D call: TRBD1 (5 bases). Looked up from germline, CDR1 is SQVTM and CDR2 is ANQGSEA. This CDR3 is 13 amino acids long. V dropped 7 bases and J dropped 0 bases, with 12 bases sitting between them. The DNA of the CDR3 is TGCAGCGCCTGGGCGGGGGTGAACACTGAAGCTTTCTTT. Its translation: CSAWAGVNTEAFF. The entire variable domain, with the rest obtained from reference TRBV29-1 and TRBJ1-1, is as follows: SAVISQKPSRDICQRGTSLTIQCQVDSQVTMMFWYRQQPGQSLTLIATANQGSEATYESGFVIDKFPISRPNLTFSTLTVSNMSPEDSSIYLCSAWAGVNTEAFFGQGTRLTVV.

This clone was detected only a few times. This chain links TRBV7-3 with TRBJ2-5, with 7 bases fitting TRBD1. After removal of 5 bases from V and 1 base from J, the junction contained 7 bases not matched to a gene. The CDR3 consists of 15 residues. Germline-derived CDR1 and CDR2 are SGHTA and FQGTGA. Here the CDR3 DNA reads TGTGCCAGCAGCCCCCAGGGACAGATCCAAGAGACCCAGTACTTC. Amino acids: CASSPQGQIQETQYF.

The chain uses TRBV18 and TRBJ2-6, with a tentative D call TRBD2 (5 bases). CDR3 length: 18 residues. The V gene's germline CDR1 is KGHSH and CDR2 LQKENI. The ends were cut back, 3 bases at V and 4 bases at J, with 19 bases in the middle. CDR3 DNA sequence: TGTGCCAGCTCACCGAGGACCTTACGTGGAGGAGGGGCCAACGTCCTGACTTTC. Translated, it gives CASSPRTLRGGGANVLTF.

This clone has more than one count but fewer than ten. The chain links TRBV4-3 to TRBJ2-3, with TRBD2 identical over 8 bases. Germline trimming cut 0 bases from V and 5 bases from J; bases unmatched to any gene: 7. CDR1 is LGHNA and CDR2 is YSLEER in the germline V gene. This CDR3 is built from 16 residues. CDR3 nucleotides: TGCGCCAGCAGCCAAGACCCCGAGCGGGGGAGAGATACGCAGTATTTT. It encodes CASSQDPERGRDTQYF.

The chain combines TRBV7-2 with TRBJ2-3, with 9 bases matching TRBD2. CDR3 length equals 15 residues. V was pared by 7 bases and J by 0 bases, with 5 bases of the junction left unmatched. Per germline, CDR1 SGHTA and CDR2 FQGNSA. Written as DNA, the CDR3 is TGTGCCAGCACCCCTAGCGGGACTAGCACAGATACGCAGTATTTT. Its translation: CASTPSGTSTDTQYF.

The chain couples TRBV29-1 to TRBJ1-4, with TRBD1 identical over 10 bases. Looked up from germline, CDR1 is SQVTM and CDR2 is ANQGSEA. V trimming: 7 bases; J trimming: 11 bases; junction bases outside the gene matches: 10. The CDR3 contains 13 residues. The CDR3 reads CSASGQGRGKLFF. The CDR3, as DNA: TGCAGCGCCTCGGGACAGGGGCGCGGGAAACTGTTTTTT.

This clone was recorded once. V is TRBV5-5 and J is TRBJ2-7; 9 bases match TRBD1. V shed 0 bases and J 5 bases; nucleotides not matched to a gene: 9. The germline gives CDR1 SGHKS, CDR2 YYEKEE (reference sequence). The CDR3 is 16 amino acids. CDR3 in DNA: TGTGCCAGCAGCTTGGACCCGGGACAGGGTCAAAACGAGCAGTACTTC. This codes for CASSLDPGQGQNEQYF.

The chain combines TRBV5-6 with TRBJ1-2; possible D gene TRBD1, 6 bases. V was trimmed by 2 bases and J by 5 bases, leaving 28 bases between them. The germline V gene has CDR1 SGHDT and CDR2 YYEEEE. The CDR3 length is 19 residues. The CDR3 is CASSFGAGAKTAREYGYTF. The CDR3 DNA follows: TGTGCCAGCAGCTTCGGGGCAGGGGCCAAGACAGCCAGGGAGTATGGCTACACCTTC.

This chain uses TRBV9 with TRBJ2-5; 10 bases are shared with TRBD2. This CDR3 comprises 14 residues. Per the germline V gene, CDR1 is SGDLS and CDR2 is YYNGEE. V shed 4 bases, J shed 5 bases, and the junction held 5 bases outside the gene matches. The DNA of the CDR3 is TGTGCCAGCAGCCCTAGCGGGAGTGGGGAGACCCAGTACTTC. The encoded protein is CASSPSGSGETQYF.

This clone occurred a few times. The chain recombines TRBV28 with TRBJ1-5, with TRBD1 identical over 8 bases. V trimming: 6 bases; J trimming: 4 bases; junction bases outside the gene matches: 8. CDR3 length: 15 residues. Germline loops: CDR1 MDHEN, CDR2 SYDVKM. This CDR3 is CASSPLDRENQPQHF. CDR3 nucleotides: TGTGCCAGCAGCCCCCTGGACAGGGAAAATCAGCCCCAGCATTTT.

The genes are TRBV12-5 and TRBJ2-3, with 11 bases that match TRBD2. The CDR3 loop spans 16 amino acids. Losses at the gene ends were 7 bases for V and 0 bases for J; bases not matched to a gene: 6. Germline assignment: CDR1 LGHNT and CDR2 FRNRAP. CDR3: CASDKGLAASTDTQYF. CDR3 nucleotide sequence: TGTGCTAGTGATAAGGGACTAGCGGCTAGCACAGATACGCAGTATTTT.

The V call is TRBV2, the J call TRBJ1-1, with 11 bases lining up with TRBD1. The CDR3 is 14 amino acids. Germline V CDR1 and CDR2: SNHLY, FYNNEI. J was trimmed by 1 base and V by 6 bases; bases with no gene match: 1. CDR3 loop: CASRGTGGNTEAFF. The CDR3 DNA follows: TGTGCCAGCAGGGGGACAGGGGGGAACACTGAAGCTTTCTTT.

For the CDR3, the DNA is TGTGCTAGTGGTAGAAGAGCGACAGGCACTGAAGCTTTCTTT. It is translated as CASGRRATGTEAFF. This chain uses TRBV12-5 with TRBJ1-1; D is possibly TRBD1 (6 bases). There are 14 residues in the CDR3. CDR1 and CDR2 from the germline V gene are LGHNT and FRNRAP. V lost 5 bases, J lost 4 bases, and 14 bases lay in between.

This chain connects TRBV14 to TRBJ1-2, with 7 bases aligning to TRBD1. With V trimmed by 5 bases and J by 6 bases, 9 bases remained unmatched. Germline V gene sequence: CDR1 SGHDN, CDR2 FVKESK. This CDR3 contains 14 residues. CDR3 amino acids: CASSDKTGLNGYTF. In nucleotides, the CDR3 is TGTGCCAGCAGCGATAAGACAGGGCTAAATGGCTACACCTTC.

The table lists this clone with a few counts. The rearrangement joins TRBV30 to TRBJ1-1; a possible D gene is TRBD1 (5 bases). Deletions cut 2 bases from V and 4 bases from J, with 17 bases between. The CDR3 sequence is 15 residues long. Germline V gene sequence: CDR1 GTSNPN, CDR2 SVGIG (reference sequence). In nucleotides, the CDR3 is TGTGCCTGGAGTAATTTCCGGGGGAATCGCACTGAAGCTTTCTTT. Its protein is CAWSNFRGNRTEAFF.

The genes are TRBV6-5 and TRBJ2-6, with 8 nucleotides matching TRBD1. The CDR3 sequence is 14 residues long. Trimming at V came to 2 bases and at J to 13 bases, leaving 7 bases not matched to a gene. CDR1 is MNHEY, CDR2 SVGAGI, per germline. The CDR3 DNA is TGTGCCAGCAGTTACGACAGGGGACCGGGGGTCCTGACTTTC. It specifies CASSYDRGPGVLTF.

This clone was seen a handful of times. This chain links TRBV5-1 with TRBJ2-3; weak D call: TRBD1 (6 bases). The CDR3 covers 14 residues. Trimming left V 5 bases short and J 3 bases short, with 13 bases between. Germline CDR1 reads SGHRS; CDR2 reads YFSETQ. The CDR3: CASSYGQLTDTQYF. CDR3 coding DNA: TGCGCCAGCAGTTATGGACAGCTAACAGATACGCAGTATTTT.

Only a few counts were recorded for this clone. The rearrangement joins TRBV25-1 to TRBJ1-2, with 8 bases that match TRBD1. In germline, CDR1 is MGHDK, CDR2 SYGVNS. CDR3 length: 14 residues. V dropped 3 bases and J dropped 3; count of bases not matched to a gene: 3. CDR3 DNA: TGTGCCAGCAGTGACAGGGGGCGCGACTATGGCTACACCTTC. Translation: CASSDRGRDYGYTF.

This clone turned up a few times. The chain uses TRBV5-1 and TRBJ1-1; no definite D call. V was cut by 0 bases and J by 3 bases, with 9 bases left in between. The CDR3 extends over 14 amino acids. Germline V gene sequence: CDR1 SGHRS, CDR2 YFSETQ. The CDR3 spells CASSLGTRDTEAFF. The CDR3 bases are TGCGCCAGCAGCTTGGGTACGAGGGACACTGAAGCTTTCTTT. The variable domain in full, with the rest retrieved from reference TRBV5-1 and TRBJ1-1, is KAGVTQTPRYLIKTRGQQVTLSCSPISGHRSVSWYQQTPGQGLQFLFEYFSETQRNKGNFPGRFSGRQFSNSRSEMNVSTLELGDSALYLCASSLGTRDTEAFFGQGTRLTVV.

The chain recombines TRBV7-9 with TRBJ2-5; 9 bases are shared with TRBD2. Germline V gene lookup returns CDR1 SEHNR and CDR2 FQNEAQ (reference sequence). The CDR3 covers 15 residues. The V and J ends lost 6 bases and 2 bases, in that order; junction bases with no gene match: 7. CDR3 DNA sequence: TGTGCCAGCAGATCAAGCCTAGCGGGGCAAGAGACCCAGTACTTC. Its translation: CASRSSLAGQETQYF.

The J gene is TRBJ2-2, the V gene TRBV7-9, with TRBD1 matching 8 bases. CDR1 and CDR2 (germline): SEHNR, FQNEAQ (reference sequence). The CDR3 totals 13 residues. After removal of 8 bases from V and 7 bases from J, the junction contained 6 bases not matched to a gene. CDR3 bases: TGTGCCAGCGGTGGACAGGGCGACGGGGAGCTGTTTTTT. Translated, it gives CASGGQGDGELFF.

This clone was seen more than once but under ten times. This chain links TRBV5-1 with TRBJ2-1; 8 bases are a match to TRBD2. Trimming removed 4 bases from V and 7 bases from J; junction bases left unmatched: 7. This CDR3 region has 14 residues. The germline V gene encodes CDR1 SGHRS and CDR2 YFSETQ. The CDR3 DNA reads TGCGCCAGCAGCATCCCGACTAGCGCTAATGAGCAGTTCTTC. Translating it yields CASSIPTSANEQFF.

This clone was found a few times. The rearrangement joins TRBV7-2 to TRBJ2-3; TRBD1 agrees at 9 bases. The germline V gene has CDR1 SGHTA and CDR2 FQGNSA. V lost 2 bases to trimming and J lost 3 bases; unmatched junction nucleotides: 3. The CDR3 is made up of 15 amino acids. The CDR3 nucleotides are TGTGCCAGCAGCTTACGAGGACAGGGGACAGATACGCAGTATTTT. Protein: CASSLRGQGTDTQYF.

This clone turned up a few times. The chain recombines TRBV5-6 with TRBJ2-7; TRBD1 matches 9 bases. Germline V gene lookup returns CDR1 SGHDT and CDR2 YYEEEE. V gave up 1 base and J gave up 5 bases; unmatched junction bases: 4. The CDR3 consists of 14 residues. The CDR3 nucleotides read TGTGCCAGCAGCTTGTGGGGACAGGGCCACGAGCAGTACTTC. Protein sequence: CASSLWGQGHEQYF.

The V gene is TRBV6-5, the J gene TRBJ1-2, with D tentatively TRBD1 (5 bases). V was shortened by 0 bases and J by 5 bases, with 16 bases between the two germline ends. The CDR3 runs to 16 residues. Germline V gene lookup returns CDR1 MNHEY and CDR2 SVGAGI. CDR3 in DNA: TGTGCCAGCAGTTACTCGAATGCGCGTGGGGGGTATGGCTACACCTTC. It codes for CASSYSNARGGYGYTF.

With respect to this clone: Other DNA sequences of this sample code for an identical CDR3. CDR3 DNA: TGTGCCTGGAGACTAGCGGGGGGCAATGAGCAGTTCTTC. This gives the protein CAWRLAGGNEQFF. This rearrangement joins TRBV30 to TRBJ2-1; 12 nucleotides line up with TRBD2. The V segment lost 3 bases and the J segment 6 bases; nucleotides outside the gene matches: 0. Germline V CDR1 and CDR2: GTSNPN, SVGIG (reference sequence). The CDR3 consists of 13 residues.

The chain is built from TRBV4-1 and TRBJ2-6; D is possibly TRBD2 (5 bases). Deletions cut 2 bases from V and 0 bases from J, with 8 bases between. CDR1 and CDR2 from the germline V gene are MGHRA and YSYEKL. The CDR3 runs 16 residues. The CDR3 sequence: CASSQPGSSGANVLTF. CDR3 bases: TGCGCCAGCAGCCAACCGGGGAGCTCTGGGGCCAACGTCCTGACTTTC.

V usage is TRBV7-8 and J usage is TRBJ1-3; D perhaps matches TRBD1 (5 bases). Trimming stripped 6 bases from V and 4 bases from J, with 10 bases between. From germline, CDR1 is SGHVS and CDR2 FQNEAQ. CDR3 size: 13 residues. CDR3 DNA: TGTGCCAGCAGTTTGGGGCCGGGAAACACCATATATTTT. Translation gives CASSLGPGNTIYF.